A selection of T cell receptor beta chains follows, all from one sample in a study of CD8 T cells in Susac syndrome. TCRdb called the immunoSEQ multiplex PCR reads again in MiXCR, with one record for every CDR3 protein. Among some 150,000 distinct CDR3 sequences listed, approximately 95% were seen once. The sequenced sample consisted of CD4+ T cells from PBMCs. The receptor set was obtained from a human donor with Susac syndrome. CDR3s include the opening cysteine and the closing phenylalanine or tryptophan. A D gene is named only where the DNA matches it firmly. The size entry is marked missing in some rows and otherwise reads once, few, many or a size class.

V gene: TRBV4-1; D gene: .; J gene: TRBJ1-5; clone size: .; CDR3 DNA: TGCGCCAGCAGCCAAGGTTCAGGAAGTCAGCCCCAGCATTTT; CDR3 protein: CASSQGSGSQPQHF
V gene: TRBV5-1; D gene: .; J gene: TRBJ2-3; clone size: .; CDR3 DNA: TGCGCCAGCAGCGCCCAGGGGAGAGATACGCAGTATTTT; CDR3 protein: CASSAQGRDTQYF
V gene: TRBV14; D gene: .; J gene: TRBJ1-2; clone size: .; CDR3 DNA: TGTGCCAGCAGCCAAGTAGGAGGTTCGGGCTATGGCTACACCTTC; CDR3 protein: CASSQVGGSGYGYTF
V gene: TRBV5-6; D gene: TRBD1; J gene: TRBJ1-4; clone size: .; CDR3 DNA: TGTGCCAGCAGAATGACAGGGGACGCAACTAATGAAAAACTGTTTTTT; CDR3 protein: CASRMTGDATNEKLFF
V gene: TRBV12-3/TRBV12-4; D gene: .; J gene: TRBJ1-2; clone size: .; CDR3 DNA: TGTGCCAGCACCGGGAGGCTGCGAAGTCGGGGCTACACCTTC; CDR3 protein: CASTGRLRSRGYTF
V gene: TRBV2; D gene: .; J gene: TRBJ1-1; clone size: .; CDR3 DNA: TGTGCCAGCAGTGAAAACGGGGGCACTGAAGCTTTCTTT; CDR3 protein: CASSENGGTEAFF
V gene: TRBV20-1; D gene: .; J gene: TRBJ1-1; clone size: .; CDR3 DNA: TGCAGTGCTGTGGTGGGCACTGAAGCTTTCTTT; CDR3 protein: CSAVVGTEAFF
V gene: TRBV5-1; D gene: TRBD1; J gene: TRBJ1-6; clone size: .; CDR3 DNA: TGCGCCAGCTCCAGGACAGGGGAAAATTCACCCCTCCACTTT; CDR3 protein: CASSRTGENSPLHF
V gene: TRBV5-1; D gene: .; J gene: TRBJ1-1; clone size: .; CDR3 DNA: TGCGCCAGCAGCTTGGAAGGGGTGAGAGCTTTCTTT; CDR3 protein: CASSLEGVRAFF
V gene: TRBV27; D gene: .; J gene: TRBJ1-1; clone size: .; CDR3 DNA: TGTGCCAGCACCTCGAGGGGGGCAGCTTTCTTT; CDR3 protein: CASTSRGAAFF
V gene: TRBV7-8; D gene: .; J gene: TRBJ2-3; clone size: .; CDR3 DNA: TGTGCCAGCACTCCAGGGACGTTCACAGATACGCAGTATTTT; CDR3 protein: CASTPGTFTDTQYF
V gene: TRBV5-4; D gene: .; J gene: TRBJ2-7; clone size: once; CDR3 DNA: TGTGCCAGCAGCCCCCGTACGGGGAACGAGCAGTACTTC; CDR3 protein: CASSPRTGNEQYF
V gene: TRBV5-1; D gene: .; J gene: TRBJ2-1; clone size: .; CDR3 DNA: TGCGCCAGCAGCTTAATGGATAGTGAGCAGTTCTTC; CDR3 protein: CASSLMDSEQFF
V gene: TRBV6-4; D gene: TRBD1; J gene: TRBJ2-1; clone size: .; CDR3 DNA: TGTGCCAGCAGTGCCGAAGGGGGCACCGGCTACAATGAGCAGTTCTTC; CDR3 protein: CASSAEGGTGYNEQFF
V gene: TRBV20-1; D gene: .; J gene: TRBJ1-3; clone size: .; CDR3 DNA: TGCAGTGCTACCCCCTTGAGCTCTGGAAACACCATATATTTT; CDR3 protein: CSATPLSSGNTIYF
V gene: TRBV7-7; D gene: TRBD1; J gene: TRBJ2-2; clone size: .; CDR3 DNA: TGTGCCAGCAGGATAGGACAGGGGAACGGGGAGCTGTTTTTT; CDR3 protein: CASRIGQGNGELFF
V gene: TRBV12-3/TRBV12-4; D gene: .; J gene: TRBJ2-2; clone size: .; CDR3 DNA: TGTGCCAGCAGTTTATCAGGCGTCGGGGAGCTGTTTTTT; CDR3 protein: CASSLSGVGELFF
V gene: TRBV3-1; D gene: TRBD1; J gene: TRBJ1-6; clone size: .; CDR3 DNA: TGTGCCAGCAGCACTCACGGACAGGGCGGTTCACCCCTCCACTTT; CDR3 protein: CASSTHGQGGSPLHF
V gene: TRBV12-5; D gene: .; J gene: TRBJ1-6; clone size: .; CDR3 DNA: TGTGCTAGTTCCACCTCGAGTTCACCCCTCCACTTT; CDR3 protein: CASSTSSSPLHF
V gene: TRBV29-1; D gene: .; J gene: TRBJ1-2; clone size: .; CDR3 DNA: TGCAGCGTTGACTCGGGGCACAACACCTTC; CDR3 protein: CSVDSGHNTF
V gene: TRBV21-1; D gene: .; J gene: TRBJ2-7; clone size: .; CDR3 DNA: TGTGCCAGCAGCCCAGACCGACTATTTCCCTACGAGCAGTACTTC; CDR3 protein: CASSPDRLFPYEQYF
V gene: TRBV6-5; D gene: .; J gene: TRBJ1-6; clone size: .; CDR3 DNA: TGTGCCAGCAGTGTAGCGATTGATTCACCCCTCCACTTT; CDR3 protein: CASSVAIDSPLHF
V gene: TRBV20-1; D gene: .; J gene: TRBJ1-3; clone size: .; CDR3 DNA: TGCAGTGCTAGAGTGATTAACTCTGGAAACACCATATATTTT; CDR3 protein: CSARVINSGNTIYF
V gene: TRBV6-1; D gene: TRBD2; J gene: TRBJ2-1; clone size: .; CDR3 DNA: TGTGCCAGCAGTGAACTAGCGGGGAGAAACAATGAGCAGTTCTTC; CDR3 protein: CASSELAGRNNEQFF
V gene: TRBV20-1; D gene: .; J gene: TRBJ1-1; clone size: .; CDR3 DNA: TGCAGTGCTAGAGCCCGAGGACGGTTGAACACTGAAGCTTTCTTT; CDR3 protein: CSARARGRLNTEAFF
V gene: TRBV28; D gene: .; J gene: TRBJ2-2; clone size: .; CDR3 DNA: TGTGCCAGCAGTTCGGCGAACACCGGGGAGCTGTTTTTT; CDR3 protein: CASSSANTGELFF
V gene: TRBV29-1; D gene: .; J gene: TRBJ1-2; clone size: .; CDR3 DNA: TGCAGCGTTGAAGTAGGGAAAGGGGATGATGGCTACACCTTC; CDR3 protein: CSVEVGKGDDGYTF
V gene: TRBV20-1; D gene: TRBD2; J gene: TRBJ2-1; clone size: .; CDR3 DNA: TGCAGTGCTAGAGTTCCCAGCGGGGGGGACTACAATGAGCAGTTCTTC; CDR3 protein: CSARVPSGGDYNEQFF
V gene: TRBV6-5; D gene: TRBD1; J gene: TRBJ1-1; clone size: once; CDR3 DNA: TGTGCCAGCAGGTACCCGGGACAGGGTGTGCGGCTCCCTGAAGCTTTCTTT; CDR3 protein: CASRYPGQGVRLPEAFF
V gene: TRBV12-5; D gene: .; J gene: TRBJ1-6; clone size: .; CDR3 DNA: TGTGCTAGTGGTCCCCAGGGGCAGGTTAATTCACCCCTCCACTTT; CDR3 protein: CASGPQGQVNSPLHF
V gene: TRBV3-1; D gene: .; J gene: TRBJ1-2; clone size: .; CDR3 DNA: TGTGCCAGCAGCCAGAGGGTCCTTGAAGCCGGCTACACCTTC; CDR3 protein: CASSQRVLEAGYTF
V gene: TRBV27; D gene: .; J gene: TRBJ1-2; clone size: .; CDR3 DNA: TGTGCCAGCAGAAGGGGGGCGAACTATGGCTACACCTTC; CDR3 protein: CASRRGANYGYTF
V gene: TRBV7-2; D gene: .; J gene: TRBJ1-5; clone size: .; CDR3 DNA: TGTGCCAGCAGCTCCAGAGGAGTACCGCCCCAGCATTTT; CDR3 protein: CASSSRGVPPQHF
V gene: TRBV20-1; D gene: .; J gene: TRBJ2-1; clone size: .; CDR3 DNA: TGCAGTGCTAGAGACAGGTGGGGCTACAATGAGCAGTTCTTC; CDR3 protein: CSARDRWGYNEQFF
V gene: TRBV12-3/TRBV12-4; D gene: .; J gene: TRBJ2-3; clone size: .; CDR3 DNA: TGTGCCAGCAGTTTGGTCGGGGGAGGTGGCACAGATACGCAGTATTTT; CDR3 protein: CASSLVGGGGTDTQYF